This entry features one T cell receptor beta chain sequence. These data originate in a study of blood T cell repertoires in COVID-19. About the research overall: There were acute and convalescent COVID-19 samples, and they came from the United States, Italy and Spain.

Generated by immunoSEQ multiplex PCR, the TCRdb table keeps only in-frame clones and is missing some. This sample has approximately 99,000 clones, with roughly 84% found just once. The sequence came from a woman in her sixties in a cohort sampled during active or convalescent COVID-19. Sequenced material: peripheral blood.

CDR3 coding DNA: TGTGCCAGCGGACAGAACCAGGATGAAAAACTGTTTTTT. Translated, it gives CASGQNQDEKLFF. The chain has TRBV6-5 and TRBJ1-4; tentatively, D is TRBD1 (6 bases). In germline, CDR1 is MNHEY, CDR2 SVGAGI. CDR3 length equals 13 residues. The V and J ends lost 8 bases and 6 bases respectively, with 13 bases between them.